This passage covers 3 T cell receptor beta chains from one sample sequenced in a study of beta chain features in type 1 diabetes. Study-level results: Shortening of TCRB CDR3s, moderate but significant, appeared in all four CD4+ subsets of Type 1 diabetes patients.

The investigators reverse transcribed all of the isolated RNA, so they sequenced expressed TCRB transcripts. Clones were sequenced by immunoSEQ multiplex PCR, and TCRdb holds only the in-frame ones, with some missing. The top ten clones hold 0.022% of a sample with under 850,000 clones, roughly an eighth of them seen once. These TCRs are of unknown antigen specificity. Input material: naive CD4+ T cells from blood. The receptors were gathered from a man aged 18 to 29 with type 1 diabetes.

This chain uses TRBV6-6 with TRBJ2-2; D ambiguous. Trimming took off 2 bases at V and 1 base at J, with 5 bases between the two ends. There are 14 residues in the CDR3. Germline V gene lookup returns CDR1 MNHNY and CDR2 SVGAGI (reference sequence). This chain's CDR3 is CASSYPENTGELFF. The CDR3, as DNA: TGTGCCAGCAGTTACCCCGAGAACACCGGGGAGCTGTTTTTT.

This clone was seen more than once but under ten times. Other DNA sequences within the sample encode an identical CDR3. V usage is TRBV2 and J usage is TRBJ2-7; D is unclear. V shed 7 bases and J shed 4 bases, with 8 bases lying between them. CDR1 and CDR2 from the germline V gene are SNHLY and FYNNEI. The CDR3 spans 11 residues. The CDR3 DNA follows: TGTGCCAGCACCCTCAGTTACGAGCAGTACTTC. Translation gives CASTLSYEQYF. Drawing the rest from reference TRBV2 and TRBJ2-7, the complete variable domain is EPEVTQTPSHQVTQMGQEVILRCVPISNHLYFYWYRQILGQKVEFLVSFYNNEISEKSEIFDDQFSVERPDGSNFTLKIRSTKLEDSAMYFCASTLSYEQYFGPGTRLTVT.

The chain carries TRBV18 and TRBJ1-6, with a weak D call TRBD1 (6 bases). CDR3 length: 15 amino acids. Trimming removed 3 bases from V and 7 bases from J, with 13 bases in between. Germline lookup yields CDR1 KGHSH and CDR2 LQKENI. CDR3 DNA: TGTGCCAGCTCACCCGCGACAGGTTCGAATTCACCCCTCCACTTT. Its protein is CASSPATGSNSPLHF.